This T cell receptor (beta chain) was found in a study of T cells in Graves' hyperthyroidism and ophthalmopathy. Germline trimming cut 4 bases from V and 10 bases from J; bases unmatched to any gene: 5. CDR1 is SGHRS, CDR2 YFSETQ, per germline. CDR3 length: 14 amino acids. Diagnosis rested on symptoms, serum thyroxine and TRAb, thyroid ultrasound, and orbital computed tomography. Amplified TCR beta CDR3 regions derived from RNA transcripts. A set of HTBI primers served as the primers for a first-round RT-PCR of the TCR CDR3. MiXCR was run by TCRdb on the multiplex PCR reads, yielding one entry per CDR3 protein. In the table there are 380,000 or so distinct CDR3 sequences, about 14% of which are singletons.

V usage is TRBV5-1 and J usage is TRBJ2-1, with TRBD2 matching over 13 bases. The sequence came from a man aged 25 to 40 with Graves' hyperthyroidism that later progressed to Graves' ophthalmopathy. Sequences were obtained from blood. The CDR3 is CASSRGTSGDEQFF. CDR3 nucleotide sequence: TGCGCCAGCAGCAGAGGGACTAGCGGGGACGAGCAGTTCTTC. Complete variable domain (other parts from reference TRBV5-1 and TRBJ2-1): KAGVTQTPRYLIKTRGQQVTLSCSPISGHRSVSWYQQTPGQGLQFLFEYFSETQRNKGNFPGRFSGRQFSNSRSEMNVSTLELGDSALYLCASSRGTSGDEQFFGPGTRLTVL.